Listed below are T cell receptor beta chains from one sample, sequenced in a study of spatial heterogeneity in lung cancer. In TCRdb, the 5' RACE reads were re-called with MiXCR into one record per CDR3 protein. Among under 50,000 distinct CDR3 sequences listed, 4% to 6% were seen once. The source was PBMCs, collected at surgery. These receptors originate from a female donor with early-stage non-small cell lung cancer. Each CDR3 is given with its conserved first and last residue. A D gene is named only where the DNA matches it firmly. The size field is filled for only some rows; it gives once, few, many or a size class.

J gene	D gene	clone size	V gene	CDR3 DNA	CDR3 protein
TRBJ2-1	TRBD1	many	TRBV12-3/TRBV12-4	TGTGCCAGCAGGACAGGGGACCCCGCCTCCGCCCGAAGCTACAATGAGCAGTTCTTC	CASRTGDPASARSYNEQFF
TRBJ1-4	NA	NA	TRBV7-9	TGTGCCAGCAGCGATCAGGGAGGGGACTATGAAAAACTGTTTTTT	CASSDQGGDYEKLFF
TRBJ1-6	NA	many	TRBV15	TGTGCCACCAGCAGAGATTTCGGGACAAAAAAATCACCCCTCCACTTT	CATSRDFGTKKSPLHF
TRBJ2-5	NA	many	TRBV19	TGTGCCAGTAGGCCAGGGGTATTACAAGAGACCCAGTACTTC	CASRPGVLQETQYF
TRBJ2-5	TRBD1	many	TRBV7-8	TGTGCCAGCAGCTTGGGACCCGGGACAGGGAGAGAGACCCAGTACTTC	CASSLGPGTGRETQYF
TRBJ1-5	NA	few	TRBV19	TGTGCCAGTAGTGATCGTTATAGCAATCAGCCCCAGCATTTT	CASSDRYSNQPQHF
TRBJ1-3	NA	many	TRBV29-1	TGCAGCGCCGGCTCTGGAAACACCATATATTTT	CSAGSGNTIYF
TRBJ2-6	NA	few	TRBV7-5	NA	CISVPEASGTGSGANVLTF
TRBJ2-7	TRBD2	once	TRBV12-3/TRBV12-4	TGTGCCAGCAGTCCGGGACTAGCGAGCGTACCTTACGAGCAGTACTTC	CASSPGLASVPYEQYF
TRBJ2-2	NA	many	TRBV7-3	TGTGCCAGCAGGGTCCTAGGTTCTACCGGGGAGCTGTTTTTT	CASRVLGSTGELFF
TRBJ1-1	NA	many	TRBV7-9	TGTGCCAGCAGCAACGGGGCCTGGAACACTGAAGCTTTCTTT	CASSNGAWNTEAFF
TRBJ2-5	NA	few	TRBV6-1	TGTGCCAGCAGTTCTCCGGGCCGCGGTACAGAGACCCAGTACTTC	CASSSPGRGTETQYF
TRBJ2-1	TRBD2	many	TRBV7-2	TGTGCCAGCAGCTTAGGGACTAGCGGGCCATACAATGAGCAGTTCTTC	CASSLGTSGPYNEQFF
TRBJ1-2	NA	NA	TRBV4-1	TGCGCCAGCAGCCAAGGTGCGACAGTCGGCTACACCTTC	CASSQGATVGYTF
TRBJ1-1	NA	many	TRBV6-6	TGTGCCAGCAGTTACTCGATGGGACCCGGTGGGACTGAAGCTTTCTTT	CASSYSMGPGGTEAFF
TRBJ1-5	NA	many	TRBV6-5	TGTGCCAGCGGGGAAGAGTATCAGCCCCAGCATTTT	CASGEEYQPQHF
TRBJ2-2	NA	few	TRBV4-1	TGCGCCAGCAGCCAAGTGGGAGCCACCGGGGAGCTGTTTTTT	CASSQVGATGELFF
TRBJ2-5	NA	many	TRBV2	TGTGCCAGCAGTCTTAAAGGGCCGGGAGAGACCCAGTACTTC	CASSLKGPGETQYF
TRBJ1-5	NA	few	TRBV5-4	TGTGCCAGCAGCTTCATGGGTGGCAATCAGCCCCAGCATTTT	CASSFMGGNQPQHF
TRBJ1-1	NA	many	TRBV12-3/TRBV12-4	TGTGCCAGCAGTTGGGGGGCTGGATGGGAGGCTTTCTTT	CASSWGAGWEAFF
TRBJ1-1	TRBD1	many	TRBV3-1	TGTGCCAGCAGCCAAGAGTGGCAGGGGGGCACTGAAGCTTTCTTT	CASSQEWQGGTEAFF
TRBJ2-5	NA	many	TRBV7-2	TGTGCCAGCAGCTTGAGCAGCCAAGAGACCCAGTACTTC	CASSLSSQETQYF
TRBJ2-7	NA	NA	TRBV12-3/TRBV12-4	TGTGCCAGCAGGGGGGCCAGGAGCTACGAGCAGTACTTC	CASRGARSYEQYF